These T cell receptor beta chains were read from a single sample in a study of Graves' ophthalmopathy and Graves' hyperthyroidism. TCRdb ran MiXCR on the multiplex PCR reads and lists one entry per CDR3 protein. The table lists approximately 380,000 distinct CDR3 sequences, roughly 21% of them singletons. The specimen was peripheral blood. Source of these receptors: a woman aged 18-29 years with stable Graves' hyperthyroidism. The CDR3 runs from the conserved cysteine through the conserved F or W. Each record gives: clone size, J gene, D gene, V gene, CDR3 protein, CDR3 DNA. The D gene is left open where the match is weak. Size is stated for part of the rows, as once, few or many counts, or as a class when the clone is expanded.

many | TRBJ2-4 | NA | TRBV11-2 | CASSFGGQDIKYF | TGTGCCAGCAGCTTTGGGGGGCAGGACATTAAGTACTTC
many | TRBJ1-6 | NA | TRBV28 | CASSVTSSYNSPLHF | TGTGCCAGCAGTGTAACGAGCTCCTATAATTCACCCCTCCACTTT
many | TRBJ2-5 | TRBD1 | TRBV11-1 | CASSSPSGQVEETQYF | TGTGCCAGCAGCTCCCCGTCTGGACAGGTAGAAGAGACCCAGTACTTC
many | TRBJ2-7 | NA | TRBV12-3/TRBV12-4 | CASRKRGVYEQYF | TGTGCCAGCAGAAAGAGGGGAGTCTACGAGCAGTACTTC
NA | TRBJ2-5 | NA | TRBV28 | CASSRTRIPRETQYF | TGTGCCAGCAGCAGGACAAGGATCCCCCGGGAGACCCAGTACTTC
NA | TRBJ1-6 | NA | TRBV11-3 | CASSLEVYNSPLHF | TGTGCCAGCAGTTTAGAGGTCTATAATTCACCCCTCCACTTT
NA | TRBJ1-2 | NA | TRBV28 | CASSPRPAERGYTF | TGTGCCAGCAGCCCCCGGCCCGCCGAGCGTGGCTACACCTTC
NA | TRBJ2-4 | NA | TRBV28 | CASSFSTKNIQYF | TGTGCCAGCAGTTTTTCCACAAAAAACATTCAGTACTTC
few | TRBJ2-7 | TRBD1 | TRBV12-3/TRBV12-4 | CASSLTDRGEVYF | TGTGCCAGCAGTTTAACCGACAGGGGTGAGGTGTACTTC
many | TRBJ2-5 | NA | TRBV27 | CASSLLQGVPQETQYF | TGTGCCAGCAGTTTATTACAGGGTGTACCCCAAGAGACCCAGTACTTC